The subject of this entry is one T cell receptor (beta chain). This specimen comes from a study of blood T cell repertoires in COVID-19. Across the study: There were acute and convalescent COVID-19 samples, and they came from the United States, Italy and Spain. The cDNA or gDNA used as material had been derived from T cells, B-cell-depleted T cells, or PBMCs.

This CDR3 is 13 amino acids long. V lost 2 bases and J 2 bases, leaving 7 bases between the germline ends. Germline V gene sequence: CDR1 LGHDT, CDR2 YNNKEL (reference sequence). Clinical histories supplied by participants themselves formed the basis of cohort assignment. Clones were sequenced by immunoSEQ multiplex PCR, and TCRdb holds only the in-frame ones, with some missing. The table has about 170,000 clones, around 91% seen once. The clonotype originates from a young woman who had recovered from COVID-19. Sequenced input: PBMCs or T cells enriched from blood (not recorded which). This sequence joins TRBV3-1 (or the pseudogene TRBV3-2) and TRBJ2-7; a weak D match, TRBD1 (5 bases). CDR3 DNA: TGTGCCAGCAGCCAACTGGGGCCCTACGAGCAGTACTTC. It encodes CASSQLGPYEQYF.